What follows describes a single T cell receptor beta chain. Its cognate antigen is unknown. TCR beta VDJ and CDR3 profiles were obtained from a genomic DNA template. TCRdb independently ran MiXCR on the reads; one entry per CDR3 protein. The data show 68,000 or so distinct CDR3 sequences, roughly half seen once. The CDR3 consists of 15 residues. Germline CDR1 reads ENHRY; CDR2 reads SYGVKD. Trimming cost V 0 bases and J 0 bases, with 8 bases left between them. This sample is drawn from a study of CD8+CD57+ T cells in acquired aplastic anemia. Regarding the study as a whole: Patients and controls had in common 25 to 30 CD8+ CDR3 sequences.

The TCR originated in a human donor in good health, serving as a control. V gene TRBV10-3 combines with J gene TRBJ1-1, with D perhaps TRBD1 (5 bases). The sample taken for sequencing was sorted CD4+, CD8+, or CD8+CD57+ T cells (not recorded which) from PBMCs. CDR3 sequence: CAISESQGLNTEAFF. CDR3 DNA: TGTGCCATCAGTGAGTCCCAGGGTCTGAACACTGAAGCTTTCTTT.